This T cell receptor beta chain originates from a study of CD8+CD57+ T cells in acquired aplastic anemia. The wider study: Healthy donor sequencing depth: 9 million to 10.8 million CD4+, approximately 11 million CD8+ reads.

The CDR3 has 14 amino acids. The germline V gene has CDR1 LNHNV and CDR2 YYDKDF (reference sequence). V lost 2 bases and J 7 bases, leaving 15 bases between the germline ends. Profiling of TCR beta VDJ combinations and CDR3 sequences used genomic DNA as template. TCRdb re-analysed the reads in MiXCR, keeping a single row per CDR3 protein. The data contain 400,000 to 500,000 distinct CDR3 sequences, 60% to 80% of them seen just once; the ten biggest clones take up more than 3.5%. This clonotype has only one observation. The TCR originated in a human donor in good health, serving as a control. This chain joins TRBV15 and TRBJ2-7; D might be TRBD2 (5 bases). Sequencing used sorted CD4+, CD8+, or CD8+CD57+ T cells (not recorded which) from PBMCs. The CDR3 region has the DNA TGTGCCACCAGCAGACAGAGGGTAATGGGGGAGCAGTACTTC. It encodes CATSRQRVMGEQYF.